A few counts support the clone carrying this TCR beta chain. Antigen: not known. These data are taken from a study of blood T cells in healthy people across ages. The V and J ends lost 2 bases and 2 bases respectively, with 19 bases between them. CDR1 is MNHEY and CDR2 is SMNVEV in the germline V gene (reference sequence). This CDR3 contains 17 residues. The amount of total RNA extracted per sample was at least 6 micrograms. Sample-barcoded 5' priming and a J-beta primer mix drove a second PCR of roughly 6 to 12 cycles. Each cDNA molecule, via a template-switch adaptor with 12 random nucleotides, was tagged. A single record per CDR3 protein comes from TCRdb applying MiXCR to the 5' RACE reads. The sample includes about 1.4 million distinct CDR3 sequences, approximately 59% of them seen just once. Study-wide results and caveats: Shifts in expanded clonotypes may have been confounded by donor CMV status, which was unknown.

The chain joins TRBV27 to TRBJ2-7; D gene ambiguous. Sequences were obtained from blood. This receptor was obtained from a man between 18 and 29 years old in good health. The CDR3: CASSLRAFPVEAYEQYF. Written as DNA, the CDR3 is TGTGCCAGCAGTTTAAGGGCCTTCCCGGTAGAGGCCTACGAGCAGTACTTC.